Listed here are 25 T cell receptor beta chains from one sample, sequenced in a study of patients and donors after allogeneic stem cell transplantation. TCRdb re-analysed the RT-PCR reads in MiXCR, keeping a single row per CDR3 protein. The sample consists of fewer than 180,000 distinct CDR3 sequences, 30% to 45% of them appearing once. The material sequenced was blood, either unsorted or a sorted T cell fraction (not recorded which). These receptor sequences come from a human donor who was either an allogeneic HSCT recipient or a stem cell or donor lymphocyte infusion donor (not recorded which). It is not recorded whose cells these are; they may come from a transplant donor.

This rearrangement joins TRBV7-2 to TRBJ1-1; D is ambiguous. CDR3 length: 15 residues. V lost 1 base to trimming and J lost 10 bases, with 19 bases between them. Germline CDR1 is SGHTA and CDR2 is FQGNSA. The chain's CDR3 is CASSLGPSGAYGAFF. The CDR3 DNA follows: TGTGCCAGCAGCTTAGGTCCCTCGGGTGCCTACGGAGCTTTCTTT.

The chain carries TRBV18 and TRBJ2-7; 9 nucleotides agree with TRBD2. V was clipped by 4 bases and J by 0 bases; unmatched bases: 7. Germline V lookup: CDR1 KGHSH, CDR2 LQKENI. The CDR3 has 16 residues. The CDR3 region is CASSLRTSEGSYEQYV. The CDR3, as DNA: TGTGCCAGCTCACTTCGGACTAGCGAGGGCTCCTACGAGCAGTACGTC.

CDR3 sequence (DNA): TGTGCCACCAGTGATAAGATTTGGCGGGGGAACTACAATGAGCAGTTCTTC. Translated, it gives CATSDKIWRGNYNEQFF. The J gene is TRBJ2-1, the V gene TRBV24-1, with 7 bases fitting TRBD2. The CDR3 length is 17 residues. Germline V gene lookup returns CDR1 KGHDR and CDR2 SFDVKD. V lost 3 bases to trimming and J lost 3 bases; unmatched junction nucleotides: 10.

This clonotype was observed a handful of times. V is TRBV7-9 and J is TRBJ1-1, with D possibly TRBD1 on 5 matching bases. Germline values: CDR1 SEHNR, CDR2 FQNEAQ (reference sequence). CDR3 length equals 14 residues. Trimming took 5 bases from V and 5 from J, leaving 15 bases between them. CDR3 DNA sequence: TGTGCCAGCAGCAAAGACGTCAGGGAGACTGAAGCTTTCTTT. Its translation is CASSKDVRETEAFF.

This clonotype was counted many times. The V gene is TRBV12-3 or TRBV12-4, the J gene TRBJ1-2; 9 bases match TRBD1. The CDR3 extends over 14 amino acids. The V gene end was trimmed by 3 bases and the J gene end by 8 bases; junction bases not matched to a gene: 7. CDR3 sequence: CASSFWGDREGYTF. As DNA, the CDR3 is TGTGCCAGCAGTTTTTGGGGGGACAGGGAAGGCTACACCTTC.

In its sample, this clonotype was seen a few times. CDR3 amino acids: CASSWTSGGHSQETQYF. In nucleotides, the CDR3 is TGTGCCAGCAGTTGGACTAGCGGGGGTCATTCCCAAGAGACCCAGTACTTC. The rearrangement joins TRBV12-3 or TRBV12-4 to TRBJ2-5; the match to TRBD2 covers 13 bases. CDR3 length: 17 amino acids. The V gene end was trimmed by 4 bases and the J gene end by 1 base; junction bases not matched to a gene: 6.

This clonotype was observed a handful of times. The CDR3 loop is CASRNGGSSGNTIYF. CDR3 nucleotide sequence: TGTGCCAGCAGAAACGGCGGATCCTCTGGAAACACCATATATTTT. This chain links TRBV28 with TRBJ1-3; unclear D gene. Germline lookup yields CDR1 MDHEN and CDR2 SYDVKM. V dropped 6 bases and J dropped 0 bases, with 12 bases sitting between them. The CDR3 is 15 amino acids.

The chain couples TRBV5-5 to TRBJ1-4; a weak D match, TRBD1 (6 bases). This CDR3 comprises 16 residues. CDR1 is SGHKS and CDR2 is YYEKEE in the germline V gene (reference sequence). The V gene lost 3 bases and the J gene lost 4 bases, with 16 bases spanning the gap. The CDR3 loop reads CASSSSPGGINEKLFF. DNA for the CDR3: TGTGCCAGCAGCTCATCCCCGGGGGGCATTAATGAAAAACTGTTTTTT.

This chain joins TRBV7-6 and TRBJ2-5; the D is unclear. The CDR3 has 13 residues. Germline values: CDR1 SGHVS, CDR2 FNYEAQ. Trimming pared 4 bases from V and 7 bases from J, leaving 13 bases between. The CDR3 region is CASSYYESVTQYF. Written as DNA, the CDR3 is TGTGCCAGCAGCTATTATGAATCGGTGACCCAGTACTTC. The whole variable domain, filled in from reference TRBV7-6 and TRBJ2-5, reads GAGVSQSPRYKVTKRGQDVALRCDPISGHVSLYWYRQALGQGPEFLTYFNYEAQQDKSGLPNDRFSAERPEGSISTLTIQRTEQRDSAMYRCASSYYESVTQYFGPGTRLLVL.

The J gene is TRBJ1-1, the V gene TRBV2; 7 bases agree with TRBD1. CDR3 length: 14 residues. In germline, CDR1 is SNHLY, CDR2 FYNNEI. J lost 4 bases, V lost 7 bases, and 9 bases had no gene match. The CDR3 reads CASTRDSPGTEAFF. CDR3 in DNA: TGTGCCAGCACCCGGGACAGTCCTGGCACTGAAGCTTTCTTT.

The chain carries TRBV2 and TRBJ1-2; D is unclear. CDR1 SNHLY and CDR2 FYNNEI come from the germline V gene. This CDR3 is 11 amino acids long. Trimming shortened V by 5 bases and J by 8 bases, and 9 bases separated the two germline ends. CDR3 sequence reads: CASSRQEGYTF. CDR3 nucleotide sequence: TGTGCCAGCAGTCGTCAGGAGGGCTACACCTTC. Using reference TRBV2 and TRBJ1-2 for the parts outside the CDR3, the full variable domain is EPEVTQTPSHQVTQMGQEVILRCVPISNHLYFYWYRQILGQKVEFLVSFYNNEISEKSEIFDDQFSVERPDGSNFTLKIRSTKLEDSAMYFCASSRQEGYTFGSGTRLTVV.

Only a few counts were recorded for this clonotype. The V and J genes are TRBV6-2 or TRBV6-3 and TRBJ2-3, with TRBD2 identical over 16 bases. CDR1 is MNHEY and CDR2 is SVGEGT in the germline V gene. The V segment lost 7 bases and the J segment 4 bases; nucleotides outside the gene matches: 8. This CDR3 has 17 residues. The DNA for the CDR3 is TGTGCCAGCAACTTCCCGGGACTAGCGGGGGGGCCAGATACGCAGTATTTT. Amino acid sequence: CASNFPGLAGGPDTQYF.

The J gene is TRBJ1-1, the V gene TRBV7-3, with 7 bases matching TRBD1. This CDR3 is built from 16 residues. CDR1 and CDR2 (germline): SGHTA, FQGTGA. V gave up 1 base and J gave up 0 bases; unmatched junction bases: 5. CDR3 loop: CASSLIDRVMNTEAFF. The DNA of the CDR3 is TGTGCCAGCAGCTTAATCGACAGGGTCATGAACACTGAAGCTTTCTTT.

The chain recombines TRBV7-9 with TRBJ2-3; D remains ambiguous. Germline V gene data show CDR1 as SEHNR and CDR2 as FQNEAQ (reference sequence). The V end lost 6 bases, the J end lost 2 bases, and 9 bases lay between the germline ends. The CDR3 loop spans 13 amino acids. The CDR3 region is CASRFSNTDTQYF. In nucleotides, the CDR3 is TGTGCCAGCAGGTTTTCGAACACAGATACGCAGTATTTT.

V gene TRBV20-1 combines with J gene TRBJ2-7; D could derive from TRBD1 or TRBD2 (6 bases each). The CDR3 covers 13 residues. V was pared by 7 bases and J by 4 bases, with 17 bases between. Germline V CDR1 and CDR2: DFQATT, SNEGSKA (reference sequence). The CDR3 coding sequence is TGCAGTGTTCTCAGGGGCGGGATTTACGAGCAGTACTTC. This codes for CSVLRGGIYEQYF.

The chain links TRBV11-2 to TRBJ2-5; 14 positions agree with TRBD2. Germline trimming cut 4 bases from V and 5 bases from J; bases unmatched to any gene: 3. Germline CDR1 reads SGHAT; CDR2 reads FQNNGV. This CDR3 region has 15 residues. The CDR3, as DNA: TGTGCCAGCAGCTCGACTAGCGGGGGGGCGGAGACCCAGTACTTC. This encodes CASSSTSGGAETQYF.

The gene calls are TRBV6-2 or TRBV6-3 and TRBJ1-2, with 10 bases that match TRBD1. The CDR3 loop spans 13 amino acids. The V and J ends lost 6 bases and 8 bases, in that order; junction bases with no gene match: 6. The V gene's germline CDR1 is MNHEY and CDR2 SVGEGT. CDR3 protein: CASRRQGAGGYTF. The CDR3 DNA sequence: TGTGCCAGCAGACGACAGGGGGCCGGAGGCTACACCTTC.

V gene TRBV5-1 combines with J gene TRBJ1-6, with 7 bases fitting TRBD1. The J segment lost 5 bases and the V segment lost 0 bases, leaving 5 bases of the junction unmatched. Germline CDR1 and CDR2: SGHRS and YFSETQ. The CDR3 consists of 16 residues. The CDR3 sequence: CASSLEPGGNNSPLHF. The DNA of the CDR3 is TGCGCCAGCAGCTTGGAACCAGGGGGGAATAATTCACCCCTCCACTTT.

This clonotype occurred a few times. The rearrangement uses TRBV6-5 and TRBJ1-5; D is undetermined. V was pared by 0 bases and J by 3 bases, with 9 bases between. The CDR3 runs to 15 residues. Germline loops: CDR1 MNHEY, CDR2 SVGAGI. The CDR3 nucleotides read TGTGCCAGCAGTTACTCGACACCTTTCAATCAGCCCCAGCATTTT. Encoded protein: CASSYSTPFNQPQHF.

This clonotype has a handful of counts. The chain links TRBV29-1 to TRBJ1-1, with a tentative D call TRBD1 (5 bases). This CDR3 is built from 17 residues. V was pared by 5 bases and J by 1 base, with 23 bases between. Germline V gene sequence: CDR1 SQVTM, CDR2 ANQGSEA. The CDR3 spells CSVNRDHDRGPNTEAFF. The CDR3 region has the DNA TGCAGCGTTAACCGGGATCACGATAGGGGCCCGAACACTGAAGCTTTCTTT.

This clonotype was seen only a few times. The chain has TRBV6-2 or TRBV6-3 and TRBJ2-3; TRBD1 or TRBD2 may be the D gene (5 bases each). Germline-derived CDR1 and CDR2 are MNHEY and SVGEGT. Trimming left V 8 bases short and J 7 bases short, with 7 bases between. The CDR3 extends over 10 amino acids. CDR3 sequence reads: CASGGNTQYF. The CDR3, as DNA: TGTGCCAGCGGGGGAAATACGCAGTATTTT.

V and J are TRBV24-1 and TRBJ1-1, with 8 bases lining up with TRBD1. CDR3 length: 15 amino acids. Germline CDR1 and CDR2: KGHDR and SFDVKD. The ends lost 2 bases at V and 3 bases at J; junction bases unmatched: 4. The CDR3: CATSDSGQGDTEAFF. CDR3 nucleotide sequence: TGTGCCACCAGTGATTCAGGACAGGGTGACACTGAAGCTTTCTTT.

This clonotype showed up just a few times. The chain couples TRBV7-9 to TRBJ1-1, with unresolved D. The length of the CDR3 is 13 residues. V lost 3 bases to trimming and J lost 6 bases, with 11 bases between them. Germline CDR1 is SEHNR and CDR2 is FQNEAQ (reference sequence). The CDR3 DNA sequence: TGTGCCAGCAGCTTGAATGCAGAGCCTGAAGCTTTCTTT. Translation gives CASSLNAEPEAFF.

This clonotype has ten or more counts. The chain recombines TRBV12-3 or TRBV12-4 with TRBJ1-6, with 9 nucleotides matching TRBD1. J gave up 7 bases and V 7 bases, and 5 bases lay outside the gene matches. The CDR3 consists of 14 residues. CDR3 protein: CASTRQGGNSPLHF. CDR3 nucleotide sequence: TGTGCCAGCACCCGACAGGGGGGGAATTCACCCCTCCACTTT.

This clonotype has just a few counts. The CDR3 here is CASSFSSNTGELFF. In DNA form, the CDR3 reads TGTGCCAGCAGCTTTTCCTCGAACACCGGGGAGCTGTTTTTT. The rearrangement links TRBV7-6 to TRBJ2-2, with unresolved D. CDR1 SGHVS and CDR2 FNYEAQ come from the germline V gene. There are 14 residues in the CDR3. V shed 3 bases and J shed 0 bases, with 5 bases lying between them. Drawing the rest from reference TRBV7-6 and TRBJ2-2, the complete variable domain is GAGVSQSPRYKVTKRGQDVALRCDPISGHVSLYWYRQALGQGPEFLTYFNYEAQQDKSGLPNDRFSAERPEGSISTLTIQRTEQRDSAMYRCASSFSSNTGELFFGEGSRLTVL.